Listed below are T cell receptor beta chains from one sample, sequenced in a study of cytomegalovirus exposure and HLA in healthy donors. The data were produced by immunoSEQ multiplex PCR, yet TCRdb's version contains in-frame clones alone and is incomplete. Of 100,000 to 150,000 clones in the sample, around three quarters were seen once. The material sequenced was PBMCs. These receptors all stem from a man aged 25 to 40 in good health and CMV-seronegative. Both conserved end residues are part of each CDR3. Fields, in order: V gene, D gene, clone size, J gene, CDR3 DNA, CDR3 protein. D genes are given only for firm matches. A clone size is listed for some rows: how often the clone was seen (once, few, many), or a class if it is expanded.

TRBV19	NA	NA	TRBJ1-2	TGTGCCAGTGGCTACCGGGATCTAGGCTATGGCTACACCTTC	CASGYRDLGYGYTF
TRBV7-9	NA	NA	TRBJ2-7	TGTGCCAGCAGCTTAGGCGGGGTCAGGGCAATATACGAGCAGTACTTC	CASSLGGVRAIYEQYF
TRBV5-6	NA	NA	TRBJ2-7	TGTGCCAGCAGCTTTTACAGGATCTACGAGCAGTACTTC	CASSFYRIYEQYF
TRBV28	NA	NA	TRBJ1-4	TGTGCCAGCAGTTGGGGAGGGGCGACTAATGAAAAACTGTTTTTT	CASSWGGATNEKLFF
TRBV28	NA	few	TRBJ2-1	TGTGCCAGCAGTTTAGCCAGCAGGGTTGAGCAGTTCTTC	CASSLASRVEQFF
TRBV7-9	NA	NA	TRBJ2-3	TGTGCCAGCAGACCCGTCGTCGGGGGATTGGTTACGCAGTATTTT	CASRPVVGGLVTQYF
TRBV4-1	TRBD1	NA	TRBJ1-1	TGCGCCAGCAGGGGACAGGGGGCTGGTGAAGCTTTCTTT	CASRGQGAGEAFF
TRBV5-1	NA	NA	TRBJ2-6	TGCGCCAGCAGCTTGTCGCAGACAGGAGTCGTCTTCTCTGGGGCCAACGTCCTGACTTTC	CASSLSQTGVVFSGANVLTF
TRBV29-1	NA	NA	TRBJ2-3	TGCAGCGTTGAAGAGACTCCGACGACCACTAGCACAGATACGCAGTATTTT	CSVEETPTTTSTDTQYF
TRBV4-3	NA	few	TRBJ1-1	TGCGCCAGCAGCCAGTACAGGAACACTGAAGCTTTCTTT	CASSQYRNTEAFF
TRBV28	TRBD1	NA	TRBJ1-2	TGTGCCAGCAGGCCCGGGACAGGGTACTATGGCTACACCTTC	CASRPGTGYYGYTF
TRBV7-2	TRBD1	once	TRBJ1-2	TGTGCCAGCAGACCGGGACAGGCGATTAACTATGGCTACACCTTC	CASRPGQAINYGYTF
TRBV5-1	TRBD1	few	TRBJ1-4	TGCGCCAGCAGATCCGGGACAGGGGGCGCGGGGAATGAAAAACTGTTTTTT	CASRSGTGGAGNEKLFF
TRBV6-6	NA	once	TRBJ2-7	TGTGCCAGCAGTTACTCTCCCAGTTTTTCTTACGAGCAGTACTTC	CASSYSPSFSYEQYF